Listed below are T cell receptor beta chains from one sample, sequenced in a study of blood T cell repertoires in COVID-19. Repertoires were generated with immunoSEQ multiplex PCR, while TCRdb's copy carries only in-frame clones and drops some. Here the sample spans 300,000 to 350,000 clones, around 90% being singletons. Sequenced: peripheral blood. The receptors shown here come from a man in his late teens or twenties with active or convalescent COVID-19. The CDR3 runs from the conserved cysteine through the conserved F or W. A D gene is named only where the DNA matches it firmly. Some rows mark clone size as missing; the rest say once, few, many or name a class of expanded clone.

clone_size: -; v_call: TRBV19; d_call: -; j_call: TRBJ1-1; cdr3_aa: CASSTIDKAGRVFF; cdr3_nt: TGTGCCAGTAGTACCATCGACAAGGCGGGTAGGGTTTTCTTT
clone_size: -; v_call: TRBV7-8; d_call: -; j_call: TRBJ1-1; cdr3_aa: CASSLQNTEAFF; cdr3_nt: TGTGCCAGCAGCTTACAGAACACTGAAGCTTTCTTT
clone_size: -; v_call: TRBV5-1; d_call: -; j_call: TRBJ2-1; cdr3_aa: CASSLLPGSSYNEQFF; cdr3_nt: TGCGCCAGCAGCTTGCTTCCGGGGAGCTCCTACAATGAGCAGTTCTTC
clone_size: -; v_call: TRBV6-5; d_call: TRBD1; j_call: TRBJ1-6; cdr3_aa: CASSYSGQGRSPLHF; cdr3_nt: TGTGCCAGCAGTTACTCGGGACAGGGTCGGTCACCCCTCCACTTT
clone_size: -; v_call: TRBV7-9; d_call: -; j_call: TRBJ1-5; cdr3_aa: CASSLDSSHQPQHF; cdr3_nt: TGTGCCAGCAGCTTAGACAGCTCACATCAGCCCCAGCATTTT
clone_size: -; v_call: TRBV6-1; d_call: TRBD2; j_call: TRBJ2-1; cdr3_aa: CASSEVGLAGVISEQFF; cdr3_nt: TGTGCCAGCAGTGAAGTTGGGTTAGCGGGAGTCATTAGTGAGCAGTTCTTC
clone_size: -; v_call: TRBV7-9; d_call: -; j_call: TRBJ2-1; cdr3_aa: CASSSTEYNEQFF; cdr3_nt: TGTGCCAGCAGCTCCACAGAATACAATGAGCAGTTCTTC
clone_size: -; v_call: TRBV5-1; d_call: TRBD1; j_call: TRBJ1-1; cdr3_aa: CASSSGQLGTEAFF; cdr3_nt: TGCGCCAGCAGCTCGGGACAGTTGGGCACTGAAGCTTTCTTT
clone_size: once; v_call: TRBV11-2; d_call: -; j_call: TRBJ2-7; cdr3_aa: CASSPESRIYEQYF; cdr3_nt: TGTGCCAGCAGCCCGGAATCTAGAATCTACGAGCAGTACTTC
clone_size: once; v_call: TRBV25-1; d_call: -; j_call: TRBJ1-6; cdr3_aa: CASSPDSFNSPLHF; cdr3_nt: TGTGCCAGCAGCCCGGACAGTTTTAATTCACCCCTCCACTTT